The text below deals with one T cell receptor (beta chain). The sample comes from a study of PD-1 blockade in mismatch repair-deficient tumors. Profiling relied on immunoSEQ multiplex PCR, and the TCRdb table lists in-frame clones only, not all of them. The sample has around 120,000 clones, more than 85% seen once. The J segment lost 5 bases and the V segment lost 0 bases, leaving 10 bases of the junction unmatched. The germline gives CDR1 SGHNT, CDR2 YYREEE (reference sequence). The CDR3 is made up of 16 amino acids. The sequencing used peripheral blood, collected 44 weeks after starting pembrolizumab. The chain employs TRBV5-4 and TRBJ2-5; 7 bases line up with TRBD2. This clonotype was obtained from an adult with mismatch repair-deficient cancer. CDR3 amino acids: CASSLARSAGEETQYF. As DNA, the CDR3 is TGTGCCAGCAGCTTGGCGCGTTCGGCGGGAGAGGAGACCCAGTACTTC.